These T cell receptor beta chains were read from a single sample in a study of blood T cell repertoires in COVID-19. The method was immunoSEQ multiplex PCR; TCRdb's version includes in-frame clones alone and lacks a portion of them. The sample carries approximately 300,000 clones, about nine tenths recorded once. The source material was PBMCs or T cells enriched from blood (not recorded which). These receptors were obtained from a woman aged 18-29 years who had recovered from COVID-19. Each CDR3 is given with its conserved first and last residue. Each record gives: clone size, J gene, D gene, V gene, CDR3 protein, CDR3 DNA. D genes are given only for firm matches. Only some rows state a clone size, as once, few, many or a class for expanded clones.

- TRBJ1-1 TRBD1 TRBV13 CASSFSGTGNTEAFF TGTGCCAGCAGCTTCTCTGGGACAGGGAACACTGAAGCTTTCTTT
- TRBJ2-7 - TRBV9 CASSVDAGATGEQYF TGTGCCAGCAGCGTAGATGCAGGGGCCACGGGGGAGCAGTACTTC
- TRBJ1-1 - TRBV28 CASSLPQGATEAFF TGTGCCAGCAGTTTACCACAGGGTGCAACTGAAGCTTTCTTT
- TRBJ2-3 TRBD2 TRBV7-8 CASRIIAGGTDTQYF TGTGCCAGCAGGATAATAGCGGGGGGAACAGATACGCAGTATTTT
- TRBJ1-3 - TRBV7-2 CASSYWASGVPGNTIYF TGTGCCAGCAGCTACTGGGCCAGCGGGGTCCCTGGAAACACCATATATTTT
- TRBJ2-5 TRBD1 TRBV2 CASREWRQGAGGLQTQYF TGTGCCAGCAGGGAATGGAGACAGGGGGCGGGAGGTTTACAGACCCAGTACTTC
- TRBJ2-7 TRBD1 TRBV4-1 CASSQDFLGTVAYEQYF TGCGCCAGCAGCCAAGATTTTTTAGGGACAGTGGCCTACGAGCAGTACTTC
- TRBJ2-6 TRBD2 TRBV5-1 CASSRIPSGIDSGANVLTF TGCGCCAGCAGCCGAATCCCTAGCGGGATCGACTCTGGGGCCAACGTCCTGACTTTC
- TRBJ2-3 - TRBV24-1 CATSDLSGNTDTQYF TGTGCCACCAGTGATTTGAGCGGAAACACAGATACGCAGTATTTT
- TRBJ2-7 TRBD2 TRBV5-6 CASSFGLAGAYEQYF TGTGCCAGCAGCTTTGGACTAGCGGGAGCCTACGAGCAGTACTTC
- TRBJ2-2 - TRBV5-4 CASSLENSGKNTGELFF TGTGCCAGCAGCTTGGAGAATAGCGGAAAGAACACCGGGGAGCTGTTTTTT
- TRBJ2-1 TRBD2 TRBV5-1 CASSQTSGTNYNEQFF TGCGCCAGCAGCCAAACGAGCGGGACTAACTACAATGAGCAGTTCTTC
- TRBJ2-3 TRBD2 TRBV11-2 CASSLVAGADTQYF TGTGCCAGCAGCTTAGTGGCGGGGGCAGATACGCAGTATTTT
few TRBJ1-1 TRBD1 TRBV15 CATSRSLGGQANTEAFF TGTGCCACCAGCAGGAGCTTAGGGGGACAGGCTAACACTGAAGCTTTCTTT
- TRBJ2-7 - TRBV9 CASSVVPGMGYEQYF TGTGCCAGCAGCGTAGTCCCAGGTATGGGCTACGAGCAGTACTTC
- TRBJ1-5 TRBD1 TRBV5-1 CASSLGTGGNNQPQHF TGCGCCAGCAGCTTGGGGACAGGGGGGAACAATCAGCCCCAGCATTTT
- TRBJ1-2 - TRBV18 CASSPATGALYGYTF TGTGCCAGCTCACCAGCCACAGGAGCGCTCTATGGCTACACCTTC
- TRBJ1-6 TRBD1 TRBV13 CASSLYIQGHSPLHF TGTGCCAGCAGCTTATACATACAGGGGCACTCACCCCTCCACTTT
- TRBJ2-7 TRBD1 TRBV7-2 CASSPGTGGLYEQYF TGTGCCAGCAGCCCCGGGACAGGGGGTCTCTACGAGCAGTACTTC
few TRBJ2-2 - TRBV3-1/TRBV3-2 CASSQDIVPSTGELFF TGTGCCAGCAGCCAAGATATAGTGCCCTCCACCGGGGAGCTGTTTTTT
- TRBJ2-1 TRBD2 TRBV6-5 CASRLGGSMDEQFF TGTGCCAGCCGTCTGGGCGGGAGTATGGATGAGCAGTTCTTC
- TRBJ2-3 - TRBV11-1 CASSLGPEGDTQYF TGTGCCAGCAGCCTCGGACCCGAGGGAGATACGCAGTATTTT